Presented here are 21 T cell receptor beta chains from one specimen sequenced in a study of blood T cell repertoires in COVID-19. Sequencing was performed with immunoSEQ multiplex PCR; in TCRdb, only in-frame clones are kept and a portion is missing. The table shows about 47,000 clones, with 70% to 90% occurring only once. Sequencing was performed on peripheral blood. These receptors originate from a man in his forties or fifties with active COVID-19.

The CDR3 coding sequence is TGTGCCAGCAGCGTAGCGGGTGCCTATAATTCACCCCTCCACTTT. The encoded protein is CASSVAGAYNSPLHF. J is TRBJ1-6 and V is TRBV9; D is uncertain. Trimming pared 0 bases from V and 2 bases from J, leaving 6 bases between. CDR1 is SGDLS and CDR2 is YYNGEE in the germline V gene. The CDR3 spans 15 residues.

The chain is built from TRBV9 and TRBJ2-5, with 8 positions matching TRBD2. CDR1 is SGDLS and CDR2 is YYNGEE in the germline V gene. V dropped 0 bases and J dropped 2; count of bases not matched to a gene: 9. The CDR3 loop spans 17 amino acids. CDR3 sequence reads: CASSVDPISGEQETQYF. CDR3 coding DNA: TGTGCCAGCAGCGTAGACCCAATTAGCGGGGAACAAGAGACCCAGTACTTC. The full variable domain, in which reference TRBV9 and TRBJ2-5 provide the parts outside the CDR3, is DSGVTQTPKHLITATGQRVTLRCSPRSGDLSVYWYQQSLDQGLQFLIQYYNGEERAKGNILERFSAQQFPDLHSELNLSSLELGDSALYFCASSVDPISGEQETQYFGPGTRLLVL.

CDR3 DNA: TGTGCCAGCAGTTTCACAGGGAACAATGAGCAGTTCTTC. Translation: CASSFTGNNEQFF. This chain connects TRBV12-3 or TRBV12-4 to TRBJ2-1; possibly TRBD1 for D (6 bases). This CDR3 contains 13 residues. V was cut by 3 bases and J by 5 bases, with 8 bases left in between.

CDR3 in DNA: TGTGCCAGCAGTGAAGCGCCCGGGACATCCAATGAGCAGTTCTTC. It yields the protein CASSEAPGTSNEQFF. This chain uses TRBV6-1 with TRBJ2-1, with D tentatively TRBD1 (6 bases). The CDR3 totals 15 residues. The V end was cut by 0 bases, the J end by 6 bases, with 12 bases between. The germline CDR1 and CDR2 sequences are MNHNS and SASEGT.

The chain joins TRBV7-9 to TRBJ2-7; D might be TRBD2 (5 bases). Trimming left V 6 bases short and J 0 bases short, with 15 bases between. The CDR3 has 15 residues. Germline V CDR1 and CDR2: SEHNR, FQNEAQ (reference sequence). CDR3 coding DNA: TGTGCCAGCAGTATGCCGGGATCGAGCTCCTACGAGCAGTACTTC. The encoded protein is CASSMPGSSSYEQYF.

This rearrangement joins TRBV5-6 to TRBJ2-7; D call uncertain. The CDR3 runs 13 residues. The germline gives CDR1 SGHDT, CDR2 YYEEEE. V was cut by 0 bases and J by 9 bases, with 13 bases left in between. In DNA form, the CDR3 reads TGTGCCAGCAGCTTGGGGCAGGCCTCCGGGCAGTACTTC. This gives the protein CASSLGQASGQYF.

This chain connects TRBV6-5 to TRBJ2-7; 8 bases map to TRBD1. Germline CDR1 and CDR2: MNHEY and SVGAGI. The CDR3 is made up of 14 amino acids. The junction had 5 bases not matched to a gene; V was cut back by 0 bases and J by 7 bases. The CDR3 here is CASSYSQGGSEQYV. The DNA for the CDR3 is TGTGCCAGCAGTTACTCACAGGGGGGCTCTGAGCAGTACGTC.

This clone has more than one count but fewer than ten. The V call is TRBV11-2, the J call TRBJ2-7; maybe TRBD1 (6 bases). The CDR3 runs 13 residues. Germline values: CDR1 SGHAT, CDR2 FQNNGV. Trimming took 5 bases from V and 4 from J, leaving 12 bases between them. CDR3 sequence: CASSRPTGYEQYV. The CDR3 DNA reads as TGTGCCAGCAGCCGACCTACAGGGTACGAGCAGTACGTC.

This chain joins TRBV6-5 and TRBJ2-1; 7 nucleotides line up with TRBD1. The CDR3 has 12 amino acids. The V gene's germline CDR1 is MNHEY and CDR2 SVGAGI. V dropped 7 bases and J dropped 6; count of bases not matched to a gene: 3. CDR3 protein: CASTTGANEQFF. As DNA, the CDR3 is TGTGCCAGCACCACAGGGGCCAATGAGCAGTTCTTC.

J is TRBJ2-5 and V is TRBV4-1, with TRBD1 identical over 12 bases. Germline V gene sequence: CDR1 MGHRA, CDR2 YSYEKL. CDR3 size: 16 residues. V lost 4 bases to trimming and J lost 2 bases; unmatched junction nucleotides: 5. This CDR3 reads CASSRGTGGGQETQYF. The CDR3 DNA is TGCGCCAGCAGCCGAGGGACAGGGGGCGGTCAAGAGACCCAGTACTTC.

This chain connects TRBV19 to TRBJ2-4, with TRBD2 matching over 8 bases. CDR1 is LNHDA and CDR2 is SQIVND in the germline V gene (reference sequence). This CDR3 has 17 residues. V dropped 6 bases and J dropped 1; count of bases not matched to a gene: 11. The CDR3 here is CASSIGAGRDAKNIQYF. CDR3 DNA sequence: TGTGCCAGTAGCATCGGGGCCGGGAGGGATGCCAAAAACATTCAGTACTTC.

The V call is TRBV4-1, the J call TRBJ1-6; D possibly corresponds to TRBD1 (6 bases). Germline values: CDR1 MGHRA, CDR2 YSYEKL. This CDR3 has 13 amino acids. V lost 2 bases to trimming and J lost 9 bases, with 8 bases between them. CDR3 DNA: TGCGCCAGCAGCCAAACAGGGCGTTCACCCCTCCACTTT. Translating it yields CASSQTGRSPLHF.

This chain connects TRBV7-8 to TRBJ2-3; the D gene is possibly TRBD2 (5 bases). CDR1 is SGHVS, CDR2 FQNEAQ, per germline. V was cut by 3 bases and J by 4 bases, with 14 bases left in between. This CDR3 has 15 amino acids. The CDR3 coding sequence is TGTGCCAGCAGCTTGAGTCGGGGTGGCCCAGATACGCAGTATTTT. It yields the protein CASSLSRGGPDTQYF.

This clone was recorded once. The chain's CDR3 is CATKWTGEADTQYF. Here the CDR3 DNA reads TGTGCCACAAAATGGACAGGGGAAGCAGATACGCAGTATTTT. V gene TRBV19 combines with J gene TRBJ2-3; 9 nucleotides agree with TRBD1. The CDR3 extends over 14 amino acids. With 10 bases clipped from V and 4 bases from J, the junction kept 9 bases outside the gene matches. Germline CDR1 and CDR2: LNHDA and SQIVND (reference sequence).

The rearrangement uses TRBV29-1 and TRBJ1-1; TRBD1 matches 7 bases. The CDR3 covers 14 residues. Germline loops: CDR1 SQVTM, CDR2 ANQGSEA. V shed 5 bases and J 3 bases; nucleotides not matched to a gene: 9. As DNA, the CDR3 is TGCAGCGTTTCGCCACGGGACAGTTACACTGAAGCTTTCTTT. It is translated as CSVSPRDSYTEAFF.

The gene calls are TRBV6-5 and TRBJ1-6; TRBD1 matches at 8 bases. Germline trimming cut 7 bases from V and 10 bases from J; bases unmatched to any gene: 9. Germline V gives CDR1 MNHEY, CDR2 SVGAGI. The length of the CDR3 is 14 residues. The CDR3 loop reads CASKQGGAQSPLHF. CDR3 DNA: TGTGCCAGCAAACAGGGGGGCGCACAGTCACCCCTCCACTTT.

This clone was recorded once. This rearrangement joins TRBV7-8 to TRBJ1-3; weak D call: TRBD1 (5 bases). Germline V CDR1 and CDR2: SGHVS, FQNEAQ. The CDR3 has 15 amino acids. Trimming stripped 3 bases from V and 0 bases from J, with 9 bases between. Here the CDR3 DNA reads TGTGCCAGCAGCTTTTCGGGGGTCTCTGGAAACACCATATATTTT. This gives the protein CASSFSGVSGNTIYF.

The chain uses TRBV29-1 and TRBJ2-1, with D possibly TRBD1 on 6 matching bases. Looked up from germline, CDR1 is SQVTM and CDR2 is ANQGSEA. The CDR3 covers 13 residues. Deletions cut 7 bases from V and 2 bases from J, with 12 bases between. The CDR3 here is CSGTGSAYNEQFF. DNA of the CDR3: TGCAGCGGCACAGGGAGTGCCTACAATGAGCAGTTCTTC.

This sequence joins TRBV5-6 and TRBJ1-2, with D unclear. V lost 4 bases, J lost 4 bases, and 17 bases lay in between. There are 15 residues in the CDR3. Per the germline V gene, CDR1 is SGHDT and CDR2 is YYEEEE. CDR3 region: CASSTGGRGLYGYTF. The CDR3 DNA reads TGTGCCAGCAGCACCGGCGGTAGAGGCCTCTATGGCTACACCTTC.

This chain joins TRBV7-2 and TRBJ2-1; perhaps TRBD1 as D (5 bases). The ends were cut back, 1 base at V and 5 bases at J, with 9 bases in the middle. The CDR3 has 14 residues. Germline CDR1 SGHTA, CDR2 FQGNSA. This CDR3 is CASSLGAGNNEQFF. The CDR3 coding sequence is TGTGCCAGCAGCTTAGGAGCAGGGAACAATGAGCAGTTCTTC.

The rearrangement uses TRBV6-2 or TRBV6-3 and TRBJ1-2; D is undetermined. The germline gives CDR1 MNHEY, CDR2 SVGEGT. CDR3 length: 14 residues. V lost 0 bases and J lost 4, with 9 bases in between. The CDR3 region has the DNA TGTGCCAGCAGTTACTCTGGGCAGACCTATGGCTACACCTTC. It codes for CASSYSGQTYGYTF.